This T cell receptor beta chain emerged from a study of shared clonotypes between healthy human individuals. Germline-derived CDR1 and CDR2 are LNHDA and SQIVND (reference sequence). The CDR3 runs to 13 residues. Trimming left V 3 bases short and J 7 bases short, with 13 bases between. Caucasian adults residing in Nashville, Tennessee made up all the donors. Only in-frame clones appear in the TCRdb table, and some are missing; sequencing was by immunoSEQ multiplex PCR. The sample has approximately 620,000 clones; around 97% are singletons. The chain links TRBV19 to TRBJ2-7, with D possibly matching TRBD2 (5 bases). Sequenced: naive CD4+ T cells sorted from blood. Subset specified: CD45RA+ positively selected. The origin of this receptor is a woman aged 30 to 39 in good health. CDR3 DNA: TGTGCCAGTAGTATTAACCTAGCCAGGGAGCAGTACTTC. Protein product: CASSINLAREQYF. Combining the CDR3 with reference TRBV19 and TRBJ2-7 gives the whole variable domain DGGITQSPKYLFRKEGQNVTLSCEQNLNHDAMYWYRQDPGQGLRLIYYSQIVNDFQKGDIAEGYSVSREKKESFPLTVTSAQKNPTAFYLCASSINLAREQYFGPGTRLTVT.